This T cell receptor (beta chain) comes out of a study of blood T cell repertoires in COVID-19. The wider study: Sample material is recorded as cDNA or gDNA derived from T cells, B-cell-depleted T cells, or PBMCs.

The length of the CDR3 is 12 residues. V was pared by 0 bases and J by 9 bases, with 6 bases between. Germline CDR1 LGHDT, CDR2 YNNKEL (reference sequence). As processed by the authors: Researchers report that nucleated cell counts were estimated from reference gene primer amplification. TCRdb's table, derived via immunoSEQ multiplex PCR, lists solely in-frame clones and lacks some. V and J calls and clone size come straight from that table; D and trimming were deduced from the DNA. The table records about 73,000 clones, about 91% of them present only once. The chain links TRBV3-1 (or the pseudogene TRBV3-2) to TRBJ1-5; D uncertain. What was sequenced was peripheral blood. The TCR originated in a man older than 75 with acute or convalescent COVID-19. As DNA, the CDR3 is TGTGCCAGCAGCCAAGATCGGGGGCCCCAGCATTTT. It yields the protein CASSQDRGPQHF.